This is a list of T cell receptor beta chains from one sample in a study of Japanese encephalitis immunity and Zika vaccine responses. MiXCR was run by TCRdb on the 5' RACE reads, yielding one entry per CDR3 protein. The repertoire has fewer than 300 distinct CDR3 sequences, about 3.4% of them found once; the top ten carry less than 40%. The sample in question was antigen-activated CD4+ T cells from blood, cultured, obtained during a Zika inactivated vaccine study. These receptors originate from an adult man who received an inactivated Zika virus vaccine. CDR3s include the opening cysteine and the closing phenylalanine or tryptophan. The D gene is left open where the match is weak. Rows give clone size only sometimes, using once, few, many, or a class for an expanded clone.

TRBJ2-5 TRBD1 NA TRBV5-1 TGCGCCAGCAGCTCTACAGGGACAGGGCAAGAGACCCAGTACTTC CASSSTGTGQETQYF
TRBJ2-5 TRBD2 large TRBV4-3 TGCGCCAGCAGCCAAGTGGGGACTAGCGGAGAGACCCAGTACTTC CASSQVGTSGETQYF
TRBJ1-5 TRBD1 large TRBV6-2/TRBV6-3 TGTGCCAGCAGTTTCCGGGACAGGGGCTTTTGGAAAGGTCAGCCCCAGCATTTT CASSFRDRGFWKGQPQHF
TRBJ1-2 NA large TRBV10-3 TGTGCCAGCTCTCACGGCTATGGCTACACCTTC CASSHGYGYTF
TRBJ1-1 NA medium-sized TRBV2 TGTGCCAGCAGGCGAGAATACCAGAACACTGAAGCTTTCTTT CASRREYQNTEAFF
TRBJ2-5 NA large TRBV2 TGTGCCAGCGGTCTCGAGAGTTGGGAGACCCAGTACTTC CASGLESWETQYF
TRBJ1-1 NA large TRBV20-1 TGCAGTGCTAGAAGGGGGGCAGCCAACACTGAAGCTTTCTTT CSARRGAANTEAFF
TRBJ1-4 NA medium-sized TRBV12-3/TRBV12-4 TGTGCCAGCAGTTTAACGGGGACTAATGAAAAACTGTTTTTT CASSLTGTNEKLFF
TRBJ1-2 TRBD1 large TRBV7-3 TGTGCCAGCAGCACGACAGGGGGCGCCCCCTATGGCTACACCTTC CASSTTGGAPYGYTF
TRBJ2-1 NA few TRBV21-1 TGTGCCAGCCGCTGTTGCGGGGGGCCCCCCAGCTCCTACAATGAGCAGTTCTTC CASRCCGGPPSSYNEQFF
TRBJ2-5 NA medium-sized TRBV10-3 TGTGCCATCAGGAGTGTCGGGGGCGGGGAGACCCAGTACTTC CAIRSVGGGETQYF